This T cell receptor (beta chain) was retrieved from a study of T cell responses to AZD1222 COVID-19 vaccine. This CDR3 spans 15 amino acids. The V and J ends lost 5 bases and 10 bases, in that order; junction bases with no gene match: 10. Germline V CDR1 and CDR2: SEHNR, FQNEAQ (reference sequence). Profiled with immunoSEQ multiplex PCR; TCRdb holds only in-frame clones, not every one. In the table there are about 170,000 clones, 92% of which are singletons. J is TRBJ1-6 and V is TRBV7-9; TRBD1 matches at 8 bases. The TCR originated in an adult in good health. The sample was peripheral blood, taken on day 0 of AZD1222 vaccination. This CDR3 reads CASSQQDRVASPLHF. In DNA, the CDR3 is TGTGCCAGCAGCCAACAGGACAGGGTGGCCTCACCCCTCCACTTT.